This passage covers 32 T cell receptor beta chains from one sample sequenced in a study of OX40 agonist ivuxolimab in advanced cancers. Repertoires were generated with immunoSEQ multiplex PCR, while TCRdb's copy carries only in-frame clones and drops some. The sample yields about 37,000 clones, approximately 82% seen once. Specimen: CD4+ or CD8+ T cells sorted from blood, collected in a trial of the OX40 agonist ivuxolimab. All receptors derive from an adult with an advanced solid tumor such as melanoma, head and neck, liver or kidney cancer.

V is TRBV11-2 and J is TRBJ2-3; D may correspond to TRBD1 or TRBD2 (5 bases each). Between the trimmed V and J ends, which lost 5 bases and 0 bases, there was a span of 15 bases. CDR1 and CDR2 from the germline V gene are SGHAT and FQNNGV. The CDR3 contains 16 residues. CDR3 bases: TGTGCCAGCAGCGGGGACCGACAGACTAGCACAGATACGCAGTATTTT. Its translation: CASSGDRQTSTDTQYF. Combining the CDR3 with reference TRBV11-2 and TRBJ2-3 gives the whole variable domain EAGVAQSPRYKIIEKRQSVAFWCNPISGHATLYWYQQILGQGPKLLIQFQNNGVVDDSQLPKDRFSAERLKGVDSTLKIQPAKLEDSAVYLCASSGDRQTSTDTQYFGPGTRLTVL.

This clone was seen a few times. The V and J genes are TRBV10-3 and TRBJ1-1, with a weak D call TRBD1 (5 bases). Deletions cut 0 bases from V and 5 bases from J, with 16 bases between. Germline V gene lookup returns CDR1 ENHRY and CDR2 SYGVKD. CDR3 length equals 16 residues. CDR3 sequence (DNA): TGTGCCATCAGTGAGTCGAAATTTCAGGGTCGTACTGAAGCTTTCTTT. As protein: CAISESKFQGRTEAFF.

V is TRBV7-2 and J is TRBJ1-1; D remains unclear. Trimming cost V 8 bases and J 1 base, with 11 bases left between them. Germline V CDR1 and CDR2: SGHTA, FQGNSA. The CDR3 is 13 residues long. CDR3 coding DNA: TGTGCCAGCTCGGCCTATTGGAACACTGAAGCTTTCTTT. Its translation is CASSAYWNTEAFF.

This clone was seen more than once but under ten times. The chain couples TRBV27 to TRBJ2-5; TRBD2 matches 8 bases. V shed 5 bases, J shed 0 bases, and the junction held 2 bases outside the gene matches. Germline assignment: CDR1 MNHEY and CDR2 SMNVEV (reference sequence). The CDR3 runs to 14 residues. CDR3 DNA sequence: TGTGCCAGCAGTGAGCGGGGGTACCAAGAGACCCAGTACTTC. Translated: CASSERGYQETQYF.

The chain joins TRBV9 to TRBJ1-6; 7 bases match TRBD1. Germline V lookup: CDR1 SGDLS, CDR2 YYNGEE. CDR3 length: 14 amino acids. V dropped 8 bases and J dropped 3; count of bases not matched to a gene: 5. The CDR3 loop is CARTGTDYNSPLHF. CDR3 in DNA: TGTGCCAGGACCGGGACAGACTATAATTCACCCCTCCACTTT.

The chain recombines TRBV29-1 with TRBJ2-7, with D possibly TRBD1 on 7 matching bases. This CDR3 is 15 amino acids long. CDR1 is SQVTM and CDR2 is ANQGSEA in the germline V gene. Trimming pared 1 base from V and 5 bases from J, leaving 18 bases between. This CDR3 is CSVEVRGRGDDEQYF. The DNA for the CDR3 is TGCAGCGTTGAAGTTCGGGGCAGGGGGGACGACGAGCAGTACTTC.

J is TRBJ2-7 and V is TRBV7-9; no firm D call. Germline V gene lookup returns CDR1 SEHNR and CDR2 FQNEAQ (reference sequence). The CDR3 spans 11 residues. V was clipped by 5 bases and J by 4 bases, with 6 bases between them. The CDR3 is CASSDRYEQYF. The CDR3 coding sequence is TGTGCCAGCAGCGATCGATACGAGCAGTACTTC.

This clone has just a few counts. The gene calls are TRBV5-4 and TRBJ2-7, with TRBD1 as a possible D gene (8 bases). The CDR3 runs 15 residues. Germline V gene sequence: CDR1 SGHNT, CDR2 YYREEE (reference sequence). V dropped 1 base and J dropped 5 bases, with 16 bases sitting between them. The CDR3 sequence is CASSLQGAGEHEQYF. CDR3 bases: TGTGCCAGCAGCTTGCAGGGGGCGGGGGAACACGAGCAGTACTTC.

The V and J genes are TRBV7-2 and TRBJ2-7; TRBD1 matches at 11 bases. V lost 4 bases and J lost 3; bases outside the gene matches: 2. Per germline, CDR1 SGHTA and CDR2 FQGNSA. There are 14 residues in the CDR3. The chain's CDR3 is CASSSDRGLYEQYF. The CDR3, as DNA: TGTGCCAGCAGCTCGGACAGGGGGCTCTACGAGCAGTACTTC.

The V and J genes are TRBV7-6 and TRBJ2-7; TRBD1 aligns across 9 bases. This CDR3 has 16 amino acids. Trimming removed 2 bases from V and 3 bases from J; junction bases left unmatched: 8. Germline-derived CDR1 and CDR2 are SGHVS and FNYEAQ. The CDR3 protein is CASSLKNRGRDYEQYF. In DNA form, the CDR3 reads TGTGCCAGCAGCTTAAAGAACAGGGGGCGAGACTACGAGCAGTACTTC.

This clone was detected a few times. The chain links TRBV5-4 to TRBJ2-2; 7 bases are a match to TRBD2. The V gene end was trimmed by 4 bases and the J gene end by 0 bases; junction bases not matched to a gene: 6. The CDR3 is 16 residues long. Germline V CDR1 and CDR2: SGHNT, YYREEE (reference sequence). The CDR3 loop reads CASSGGGRTNTGELFF. The CDR3 coding sequence is TGTGCCAGCAGCGGGGGGGGTCGAACGAACACCGGGGAGCTGTTTTTT. The full variable domain, rest sourced from reference TRBV5-4 and TRBJ2-2, is ETGVTQSPTHLIKTRGQQVTLRCSSQSGHNTVSWYQQALGQGPQFIFQYYREEENGRGNFPPRFSGLQFPNYSSELNVNALELDDSALYLCASSGGGRTNTGELFFGEGSRLTVL.

The chain employs TRBV4-1 and TRBJ2-1, with 11 bases lining up with TRBD2. The CDR3 spans 18 residues. Germline V CDR1 and CDR2: MGHRA, YSYEKL. J gave up 8 bases and V 4 bases, and 16 bases lay outside the gene matches. This CDR3 is CASSPDSLSGGAIYEQFF. The CDR3 DNA reads TGCGCCAGCAGCCCCGATTCCCTTAGCGGGGGGGCCATTTATGAGCAGTTCTTC.

The rearrangement uses TRBV7-2 and TRBJ2-5; D not certain. The CDR3 runs 17 residues. The V end was cut by 4 bases, the J end by 2 bases, with 20 bases between. The germline V gene encodes CDR1 SGHTA and CDR2 FQGNSA. In nucleotides, the CDR3 is TGTGCCAGCAGCTCCCTGGTGGCTACGTTAGGGCAAGAGACCCAGTACTTC. This codes for CASSSLVATLGQETQYF.

This clone was seen a few times. CDR3 DNA sequence: TGTGCCAGCAGCTTAGATTACAGGTCCTCTGGAAACACCATATATTTT. It translates to CASSLDYRSSGNTIYF. The rearrangement links TRBV7-2 to TRBJ1-3, with D possibly TRBD1 on 5 matching bases. Trimming took 1 base from V and 0 from J, leaving 10 bases between them. The CDR3 is 16 amino acids. Germline CDR1 reads SGHTA; CDR2 reads FQGNSA.

V and J are TRBV9 and TRBJ1-4, with 7 bases identical to TRBD1. The CDR3 contains 15 residues. The germline gives CDR1 SGDLS, CDR2 YYNGEE. The V gene end was trimmed by 3 bases and the J gene end by 7 bases; junction bases not matched to a gene: 9. The CDR3 loop is CASSALQGRGEKLFF. The CDR3 nucleotides are TGTGCCAGCAGCGCGTTACAGGGGCGGGGTGAAAAACTGTTTTTT. The complete variable domain, with remaining parts taken from reference TRBV9 and TRBJ1-4, reads DSGVTQTPKHLITATGQRVTLRCSPRSGDLSVYWYQQSLDQGLQFLIQYYNGEERAKGNILERFSAQQFPDLHSELNLSSLELGDSALYFCASSALQGRGEKLFFGSGTQLSVL.

The sample holds one count of this clone. The V call is TRBV12-5, the J call TRBJ2-5; 7 nucleotides match TRBD1. Trimming took 7 bases from V and 0 from J; bases not matched to a gene: 14. The CDR3 is made up of 17 amino acids. Looked up from germline, CDR1 is LGHNT and CDR2 is FRNRAP. CDR3 region: CASVPTGTDVNQETQYF. In nucleotides, the CDR3 is TGTGCTAGTGTCCCGACAGGGACAGACGTAAACCAAGAGACCCAGTACTTC.

V usage is TRBV7-8 and J usage is TRBJ2-2, with D perhaps being TRBD1 or TRBD2 (5 bases each). Germline lookup yields CDR1 SGHVS and CDR2 FQNEAQ. The CDR3 has 14 amino acids. V was trimmed by 7 bases and J by 3 bases, leaving 12 bases between them. CDR3 loop: CASTDRGDTGELFF. CDR3 DNA: TGTGCCAGCACCGATAGAGGGGACACCGGGGAGCTGTTTTTT.

The V and J genes are TRBV18 and TRBJ1-5, with a possible D match to TRBD1 (5 bases). The CDR3 runs 15 residues. Germline CDR1 KGHSH, CDR2 LQKENI. The germline V and J ends were trimmed by 1 base and 7 bases, with 14 bases remaining between them. This CDR3 reads CASSPRVGAEQPQHF. CDR3 bases: TGTGCCAGCTCACCACGGGTAGGGGCAGAACAGCCCCAGCATTTT.

The V call is TRBV2, the J call TRBJ2-7; D possibly corresponds to TRBD2 (6 bases). This CDR3 has 17 amino acids. The germline V and J ends were trimmed by 1 base and 3 bases, with 19 bases remaining between them. Looked up from germline, CDR1 is SNHLY and CDR2 is FYNNEI. The DNA for the CDR3 is TGTGCCAGCAGTGAAGGAGGAGGGCTCCACAGAGACTACGAGCAGTACTTC. Its protein is CASSEGGGLHRDYEQYF.

This clone was seen just once. V is TRBV30 and J is TRBJ1-2, with D possibly being TRBD1 (6 bases). V was trimmed by 4 bases and J by 10 bases, leaving 19 bases between them. Per germline, CDR1 GTSNPN and CDR2 SVGIG (reference sequence). This CDR3 region has 13 residues. In DNA, the CDR3 is TGTGCCTGGACCCATGGGGGCGCGGGGCTCTACACCTTC. Amino acids: CAWTHGGAGLYTF.

The V call is TRBV9, the J call TRBJ2-1; 8 bases fit TRBD2. Germline CDR1 and CDR2: SGDLS and YYNGEE. V shed 3 bases, J shed 8 bases, and the junction held 10 bases outside the gene matches. There are 15 residues in the CDR3. The CDR3 sequence: CASSAAGGSGDEQFF. The CDR3 coding sequence is TGTGCCAGCAGCGCGGCGGGAGGTTCTGGGGATGAGCAGTTCTTC.

The chain carries TRBV5-1 and TRBJ2-5; TRBD1 aligns across 7 bases. J gave up 1 base and V 0 bases, and 6 bases lay outside the gene matches. Germline lookup yields CDR1 SGHRS and CDR2 YFSETQ. The CDR3 length is 16 residues. CDR3 in DNA: TGCGCCAGCAGCTTGGCCAATCGACAGGGCCAAGAGACCCAGTACTTC. Its protein product is CASSLANRQGQETQYF. Filled out from reference TRBV5-1 and TRBJ2-5, the complete variable domain reads KAGVTQTPRYLIKTRGQQVTLSCSPISGHRSVSWYQQTPGQGLQFLFEYFSETQRNKGNFPGRFSGRQFSNSRSEMNVSTLELGDSALYLCASSLANRQGQETQYFGPGTRLLVL.

The chain links TRBV7-9 to TRBJ2-3; D gene unclear. V was shortened by 4 bases and J by 2 bases, with 10 bases between the two germline ends. This CDR3 spans 14 amino acids. Germline CDR1 reads SEHNR; CDR2 reads FQNEAQ (reference sequence). The CDR3: CASSSGSFTDTQYF. CDR3 bases: TGTGCCAGCAGCTCCGGGTCTTTCACAGATACGCAGTATTTT.

The J gene is TRBJ1-1, the V gene TRBV5-5, with D possibly matching TRBD1 (5 bases). The V gene lost 3 bases and the J gene lost 3 bases, with 12 bases spanning the gap. This CDR3 has 14 amino acids. The germline gives CDR1 SGHKS, CDR2 YYEKEE (reference sequence). The CDR3 spells CASSSLAGDTEAFF. The CDR3 bases are TGTGCCAGCAGCTCCCTCGCGGGGGACACTGAAGCTTTCTTT.

The chain is built from TRBV19 and TRBJ2-3; D may be TRBD1 (6 bases). The CDR3 totals 16 residues. CDR1 and CDR2 from the germline V gene are LNHDA and SQIVND (reference sequence). V lost 3 bases and J lost 5, with 18 bases in between. CDR3 sequence reads: CASSIGTNLGEDTQYF. CDR3 nucleotide sequence: TGTGCCAGTAGTATCGGGACAAACTTGGGGGAAGATACGCAGTATTTT.

The genes are TRBV4-1 and TRBJ2-1, with D possibly matching TRBD2 (6 bases). V lost 1 base, J lost 5 bases, and 9 bases lay in between. Germline CDR1 is MGHRA and CDR2 is YSYEKL. The CDR3 length is 14 residues. The CDR3 protein is CASSQGRADNEQFF. CDR3 sequence (DNA): TGCGCCAGCAGCCAAGGGAGGGCGGACAATGAGCAGTTCTTC.

This chain connects TRBV14 to TRBJ1-1, with a possible D match to TRBD1 (6 bases). The germline V gene has CDR1 SGHDN and CDR2 FVKESK. The CDR3 is 14 amino acids. V dropped 5 bases and J dropped 5 bases, with 15 bases sitting between them. The CDR3 DNA follows: TGTGCCAGCAGCTACCTCAGGGGTGGGACTGAAGCTTTCTTT. This codes for CASSYLRGGTEAFF.

This clone was counted a few times. The V call is TRBV5-1, the J call TRBJ1-2; TRBD1 agrees at 7 bases. This CDR3 has 15 residues. The ends lost 4 bases at V and 4 bases at J; junction bases unmatched: 10. The germline CDR1 and CDR2 sequences are SGHRS and YFSETQ. The chain's CDR3 is CASSKTGDSAYGYTF. The CDR3 DNA reads TGCGCCAGCAGCAAAACAGGGGATTCGGCCTATGGCTACACCTTC. Full variable domain (missing parts from reference TRBV5-1 and TRBJ1-2): KAGVTQTPRYLIKTRGQQVTLSCSPISGHRSVSWYQQTPGQGLQFLFEYFSETQRNKGNFPGRFSGRQFSNSRSEMNVSTLELGDSALYLCASSKTGDSAYGYTFGSGTRLTVV.

The rearrangement joins TRBV30 to TRBJ2-3; maybe TRBD1 (6 bases). The CDR3 spans 11 residues. V was cut by 6 bases and J by 6 bases, with 10 bases left in between. In germline, CDR1 is GTSNPN, CDR2 SVGIG (reference sequence). This chain's CDR3 is CACFRGDTQYF. The CDR3, as DNA: TGTGCCTGTTTTAGGGGGGATACGCAGTATTTT.

The chain combines TRBV4-1 with TRBJ1-1; D unclear. V gave up 0 bases and J gave up 3 bases, with 8 bases separating them. The CDR3 spans 14 residues. Germline CDR1 MGHRA, CDR2 YSYEKL. CDR3 sequence (DNA): TGCGCCAGCAGCCAAGATCGGTTAGACACTGAAGCTTTCTTT. Protein product: CASSQDRLDTEAFF.

The genes are TRBV15 and TRBJ2-5, with TRBD2 matching 11 bases. V trimming: 8 bases; J trimming: 2 bases; junction bases outside the gene matches: 13. Germline CDR1 reads LNHNV; CDR2 reads YYDKDF (reference sequence). CDR3 size: 17 residues. The CDR3 is CATSARGTSGRQETQYF. Written as DNA, the CDR3 is TGTGCCACCTCGGCGAGGGGGACTAGCGGAAGGCAAGAGACCCAGTACTTC.

A few counts support this clone. CDR3 protein: CASSEQVSYGDTQYF. For the CDR3, the DNA is TGTGCCAGCAGTGAGCAGGTCTCTTACGGAGATACGCAGTATTTT. This sequence joins TRBV25-1 and TRBJ2-3, with unresolved D. This CDR3 has 15 residues. Germline V CDR1 and CDR2: MGHDK, SYGVNS. V was cut by 3 bases and J by 5 bases, with 15 bases left in between.